This T cell receptor (beta chain) was sequenced in a study of blood T cells in healthy people across ages (dated by TCRdb to about 2015). Regarding the complete study: In model experiments, roughly one uniquely barcoded TCR beta cDNA molecule per two T cells was captured by template switching. Age-related changes in TCR beta repertoire diversity were measured in the study by deep sequencing normalized with unique cDNA molecular identifiers. The donors were split into four age groups: young (average about 15 years), middle-aged (39), aged (over 55) and long-lived (over 75). To avoid experimental bias, donors of different ages were spread randomly across the sequencing lanes. Two additional independent replicas of 1 million unique cDNA reads from the same blood draw were analyzed for two donors (one aged 18 to 30 and one aged 80 or older). The investigation overall reported the following: Because donor CMV infection status was unknown, age-related changes in expanded clonotypes were potentially confounded. As age increased, observed TCR beta diversity per million T cells dropped in a roughly linear way, and a significant reduction was already evident by age around 41. Estimates of total diversity from one million sequenced T cells were regarded as lower bounds and underestimates. Because profiling used bulk unsorted PBMCs, naive and antigen-experienced compartments could not be compared conclusively. Observed TCR beta diversity correlated strongly with the percentage of naive T cells measured by flow cytometry. The long-lived group showed more naive CD4+ T cells, fewer expanded clones and increased TCR diversity than the aged group, suggesting age selection.

Libraries were built with 5' RACE. TCRdb names Illumina HiSeq 2500 as the instrument used. A second PCR of about 7 to 12 cycles was run with a J-beta primer mix and a sample-barcoded 5' primer. Each TCR beta cDNA molecule received a unique molecular identifier from a template-switch 5' adaptor carrying 12 random nucleotides. At least 2.5 million CDR3-containing paired-end reads were obtained from each sample. First-strand cDNA synthesis was performed from all RNA using the Mint cDNA synthesis kit, with priming by a TRBC-specific oligonucleotide. Following uracil-DNA glycosylase treatment, all cDNA underwent a first 18-cycle PCR with the universal primers M1SS and BC2_uni_R. As for the original processing: For normalization, 1 million high-quality reads were randomly selected from each sample, with every read carrying a distinct molecular identifier. Reads with shared molecular identifiers were discarded instead of being binned into consensus sequences. CDR3 identification, clonotype clustering and error correction used MiTCR with a Q25 quality threshold and the strictest error-elimination algorithm. A nonparametric unseen species model using Euler transformation provided a lower-bound estimate of total TCR beta diversity. Using fastp at Q25 and MiXCR, TCRdb reprocessed the public reads and kept productive beta chains. Identical CDR3 protein sequences are pooled into one entry, listed with their most common genes and DNA. These V and J calls are TCRdb output, not the study's own analysis. Recorded for this sample are just under 900,000 distinct CDR3 sequences; 29% of them occurred a single time. 17% of the sample lies in the top ten.

Of note for this clonotype: Its antigen remains undetermined. No base-level quality is on record; no much larger clone is a single base apart.

The V end loses 10 bases and the J end loses 1 base, and a stretch of 16 bases separates them. The CDR3 spans 14 residues, from the cysteine through the phenylalanine. Just the 42-base CDR3 DNA is kept, in frame starting at base 1. As encoded in the germline V gene, CDR1 is MGHDK while CDR2 is SYGVNS. Donors were 39 systemically healthy Caucasian individuals from Russia aged roughly 6 to 100 years. Around 9.7 milliliters of peripheral blood were collected from each donor into EDTA-treated Vacutainer tubes. Ficoll-Paque density-gradient centrifugation was used to isolate PBMCs, with at least 6 million per sample. Trizol reagent was used to extract total RNA from PBMCs, with at least 5.5 micrograms per sample. For every donor, an aliquot of PBMCs went through flow cytometry to measure the percentages of naive CD45RAhigh/CD27high T cells.

The chain is assembled from TRBV25-1 and TRBJ2-5; the D gene is perhaps TRBD1, on 5 matching bases. The receptor was isolated from a woman of 80 years or more in good health. Sequenced input: blood. The CDR3 region has the sequence CAISADSSQETQYF. The DNA sequence is as follows: TGTGCCATCTCGGCCGACAGCTCCCAAGAGACCCAGTACTTC.